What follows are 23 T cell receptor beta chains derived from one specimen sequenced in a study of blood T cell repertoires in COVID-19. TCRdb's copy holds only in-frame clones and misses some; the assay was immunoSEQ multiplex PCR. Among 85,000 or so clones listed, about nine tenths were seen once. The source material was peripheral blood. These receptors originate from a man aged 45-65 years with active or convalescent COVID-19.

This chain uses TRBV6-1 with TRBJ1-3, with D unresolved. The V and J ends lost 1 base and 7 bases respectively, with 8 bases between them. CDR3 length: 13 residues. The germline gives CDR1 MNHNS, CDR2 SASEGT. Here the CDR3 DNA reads TGTGCCAGCAGTGAAGTCGGTGTGAACACCATATATTTT. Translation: CASSEVGVNTIYF.

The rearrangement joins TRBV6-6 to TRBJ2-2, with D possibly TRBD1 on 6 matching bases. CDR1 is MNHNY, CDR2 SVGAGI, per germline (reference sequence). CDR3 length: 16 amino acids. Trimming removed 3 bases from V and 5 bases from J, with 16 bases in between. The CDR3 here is CASSYGGGSGTGELFF. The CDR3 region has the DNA TGTGCCAGCAGTTATGGGGGCGGCTCGGGTACCGGGGAGCTGTTTTTT.

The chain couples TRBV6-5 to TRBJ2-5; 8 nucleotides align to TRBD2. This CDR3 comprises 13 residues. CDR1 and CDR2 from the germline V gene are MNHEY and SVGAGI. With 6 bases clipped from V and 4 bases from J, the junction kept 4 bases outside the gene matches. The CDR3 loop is CASRPREGETQYF. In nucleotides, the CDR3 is TGTGCCAGCAGGCCCCGGGAGGGAGAGACCCAGTACTTC.

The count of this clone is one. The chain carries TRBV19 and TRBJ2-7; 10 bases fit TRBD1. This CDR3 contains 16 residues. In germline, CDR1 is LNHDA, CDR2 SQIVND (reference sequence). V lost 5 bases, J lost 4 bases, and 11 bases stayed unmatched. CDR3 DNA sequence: TGTGCCAGTAGTGCCCGGGACAGGGGAACTCTGTACGAGCAGTACTTC. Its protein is CASSARDRGTLYEQYF.

The CDR3: CSVKTGDGYTF. CDR3 in DNA: TGCAGCGTTAAAACAGGGGACGGCTACACCTTC. J is TRBJ1-2 and V is TRBV29-1, with 7 bases lining up with TRBD1. Germline CDR1 SQVTM, CDR2 ANQGSEA. The CDR3 loop spans 11 amino acids. V trimming: 5 bases; J trimming: 8 bases; junction bases outside the gene matches: 5.

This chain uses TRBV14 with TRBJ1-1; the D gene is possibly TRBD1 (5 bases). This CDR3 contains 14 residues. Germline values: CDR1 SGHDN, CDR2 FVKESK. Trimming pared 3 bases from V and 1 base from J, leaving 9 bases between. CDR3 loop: CASSHRAWNTEAFF. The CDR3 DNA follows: TGTGCCAGCAGCCACAGGGCGTGGAACACTGAAGCTTTCTTT.

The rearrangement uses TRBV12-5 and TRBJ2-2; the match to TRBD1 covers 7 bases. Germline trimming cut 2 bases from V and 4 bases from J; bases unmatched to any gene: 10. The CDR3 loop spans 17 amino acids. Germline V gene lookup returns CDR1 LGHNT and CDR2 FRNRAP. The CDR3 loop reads CASGLSPTGIRTGELFF. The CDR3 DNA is TGTGCTAGTGGTTTGTCCCCGACAGGGATTCGCACCGGGGAGCTGTTTTTT. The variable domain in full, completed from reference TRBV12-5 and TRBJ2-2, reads DARVTQTPRHKVTEMGQEVTMRCQPILGHNTVFWYRQTMMQGLELLAYFRNRAPLDDSGMPKDRFSAEMPDATLATLKIQPSEPRDSAVYFCASGLSPTGIRTGELFFGEGSRLTVL.

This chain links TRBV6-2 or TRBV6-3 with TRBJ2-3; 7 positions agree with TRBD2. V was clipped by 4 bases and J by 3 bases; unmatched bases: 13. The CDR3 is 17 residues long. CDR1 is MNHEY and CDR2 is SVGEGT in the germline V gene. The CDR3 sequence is CASSFARLAGRTDTQYF. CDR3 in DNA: TGTGCCAGCAGTTTCGCCCGACTAGCCGGTAGGACAGATACGCAGTATTTT.

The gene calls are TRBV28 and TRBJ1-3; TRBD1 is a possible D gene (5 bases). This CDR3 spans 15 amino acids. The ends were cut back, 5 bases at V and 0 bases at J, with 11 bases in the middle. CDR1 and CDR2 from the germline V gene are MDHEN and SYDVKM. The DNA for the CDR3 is TGTGCCAGCAGTCAGACAGCTGGCTCTGGAAACACCATATATTTT. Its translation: CASSQTAGSGNTIYF.

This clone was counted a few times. The CDR3 loop reads CASTADYNEQFF. CDR3 sequence (DNA): TGTGCCAGCACGGCGGATTACAATGAGCAGTTCTTC. The chain is built from TRBV2 and TRBJ2-1; no firm D call. The CDR3 sequence is 12 residues long. CDR1 and CDR2 (germline): SNHLY, FYNNEI. With 7 bases removed from V and 4 bases from J, the gap between germline ends came to 8 bases.

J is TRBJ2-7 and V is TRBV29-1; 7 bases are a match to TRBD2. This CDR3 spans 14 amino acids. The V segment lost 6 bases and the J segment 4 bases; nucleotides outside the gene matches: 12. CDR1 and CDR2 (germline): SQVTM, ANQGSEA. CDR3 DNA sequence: TGCAGCGTGCTGAGCGGGAACACAAGGTACGAGCAGTACTTC. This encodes CSVLSGNTRYEQYF.

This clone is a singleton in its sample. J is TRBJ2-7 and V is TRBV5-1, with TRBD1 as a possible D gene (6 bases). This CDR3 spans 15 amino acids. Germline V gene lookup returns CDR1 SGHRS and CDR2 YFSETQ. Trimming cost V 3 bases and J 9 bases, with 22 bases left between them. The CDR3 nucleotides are TGCGCCAGCAGCTCCCAGGACAGTAGCACCGGTTGGCAGTACTTC. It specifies CASSSQDSSTGWQYF.

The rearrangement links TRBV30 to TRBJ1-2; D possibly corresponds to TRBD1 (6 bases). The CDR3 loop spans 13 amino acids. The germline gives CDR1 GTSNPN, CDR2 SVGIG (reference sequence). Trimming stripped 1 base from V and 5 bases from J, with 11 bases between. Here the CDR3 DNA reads TGTGCCTGGAGTGACCGACAGGCTTATGGCTACACCTTC. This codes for CAWSDRQAYGYTF.

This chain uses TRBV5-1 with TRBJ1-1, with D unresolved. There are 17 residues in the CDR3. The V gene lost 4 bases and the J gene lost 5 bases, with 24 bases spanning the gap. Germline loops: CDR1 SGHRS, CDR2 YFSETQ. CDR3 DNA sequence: TGCGCCAGCAGCCGGTACGGGGAGGGCCCGAAAATAACTGAAGCTTTCTTT. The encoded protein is CASSRYGEGPKITEAFF.

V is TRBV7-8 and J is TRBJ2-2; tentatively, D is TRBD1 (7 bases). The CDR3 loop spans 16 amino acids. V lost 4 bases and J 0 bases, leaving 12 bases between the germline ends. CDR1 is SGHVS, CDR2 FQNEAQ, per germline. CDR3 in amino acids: CASSSPGGSNTGELFF. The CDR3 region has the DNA TGTGCCAGCAGCTCCCCAGGGGGGTCGAACACCGGGGAGCTGTTTTTT.

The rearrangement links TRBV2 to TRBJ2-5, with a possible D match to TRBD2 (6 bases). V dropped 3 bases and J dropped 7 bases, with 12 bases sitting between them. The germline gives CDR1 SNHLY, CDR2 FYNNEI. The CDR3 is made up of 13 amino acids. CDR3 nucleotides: TGTGCCAGCAGTGAGTGGGGGGAAGGGACCCAGTACTTC. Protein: CASSEWGEGTQYF.

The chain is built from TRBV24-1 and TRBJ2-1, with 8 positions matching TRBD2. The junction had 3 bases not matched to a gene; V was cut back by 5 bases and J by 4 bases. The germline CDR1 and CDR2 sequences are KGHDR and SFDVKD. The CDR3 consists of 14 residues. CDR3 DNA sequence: TGTGCCACCAGTGGGCCGGGGGGGTACAATGAGCAGTTCTTC. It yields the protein CATSGPGGYNEQFF.

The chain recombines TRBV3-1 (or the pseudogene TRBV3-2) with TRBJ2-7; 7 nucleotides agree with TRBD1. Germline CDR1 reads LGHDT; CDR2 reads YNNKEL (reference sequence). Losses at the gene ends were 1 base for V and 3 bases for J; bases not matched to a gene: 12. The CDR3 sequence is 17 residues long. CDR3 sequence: CASSQAQMGQKNYEQYF. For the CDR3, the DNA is TGTGCCAGCAGCCAAGCCCAGATGGGACAGAAAAACTACGAGCAGTACTTC.

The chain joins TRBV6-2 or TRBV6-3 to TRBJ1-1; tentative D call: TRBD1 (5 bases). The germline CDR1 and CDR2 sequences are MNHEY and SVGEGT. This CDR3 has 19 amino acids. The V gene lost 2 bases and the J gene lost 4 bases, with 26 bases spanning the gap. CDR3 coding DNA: TGTGCCAGCAGTTACAGTCCGCGACAGTATGGAGCTCTGGGCACTGAAGCTTTCTTT. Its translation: CASSYSPRQYGALGTEAFF.

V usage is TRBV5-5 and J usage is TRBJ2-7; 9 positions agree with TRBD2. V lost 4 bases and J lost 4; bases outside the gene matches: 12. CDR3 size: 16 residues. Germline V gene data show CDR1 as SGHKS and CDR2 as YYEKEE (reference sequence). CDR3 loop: CASSIELAGVGYEQYF. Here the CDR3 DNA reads TGTGCCAGCAGCATCGAATTAGCGGGAGTAGGTTACGAGCAGTACTTC.

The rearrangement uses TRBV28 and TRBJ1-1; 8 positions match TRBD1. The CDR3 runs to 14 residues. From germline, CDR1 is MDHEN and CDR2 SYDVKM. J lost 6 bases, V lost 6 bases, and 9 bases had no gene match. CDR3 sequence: CASRVPGQVSEAFF. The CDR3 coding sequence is TGTGCCAGCAGGGTCCCGGGACAGGTCTCTGAAGCTTTCTTT.

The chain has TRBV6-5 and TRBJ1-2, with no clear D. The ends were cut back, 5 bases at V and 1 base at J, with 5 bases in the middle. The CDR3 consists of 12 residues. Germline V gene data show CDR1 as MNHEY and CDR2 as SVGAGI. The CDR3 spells CASSPNNYGYTF. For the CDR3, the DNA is TGTGCCAGCAGTCCTAATAACTATGGCTACACCTTC.

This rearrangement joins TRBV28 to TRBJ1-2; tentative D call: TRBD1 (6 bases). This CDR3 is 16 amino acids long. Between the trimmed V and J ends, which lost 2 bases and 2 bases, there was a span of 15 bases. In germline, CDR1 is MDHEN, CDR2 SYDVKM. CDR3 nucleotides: TGTGCCAGCAGTTTAGAGTATCGGACAGAGAACTATGGCTACACCTTC. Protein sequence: CASSLEYRTENYGYTF.